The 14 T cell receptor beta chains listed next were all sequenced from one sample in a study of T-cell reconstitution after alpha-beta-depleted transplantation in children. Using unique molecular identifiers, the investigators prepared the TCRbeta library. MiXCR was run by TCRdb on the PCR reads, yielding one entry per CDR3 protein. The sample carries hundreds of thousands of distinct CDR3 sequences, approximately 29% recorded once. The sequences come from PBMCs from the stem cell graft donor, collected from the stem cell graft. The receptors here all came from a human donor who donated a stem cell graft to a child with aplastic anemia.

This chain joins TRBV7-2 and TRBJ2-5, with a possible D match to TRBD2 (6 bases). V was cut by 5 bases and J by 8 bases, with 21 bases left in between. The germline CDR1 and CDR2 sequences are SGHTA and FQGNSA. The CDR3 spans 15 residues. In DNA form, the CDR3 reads TGTGCCAGCAGCACGTCGGGAGCGACTCTGGGAACCCAGTACTTC. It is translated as CASSTSGATLGTQYF.

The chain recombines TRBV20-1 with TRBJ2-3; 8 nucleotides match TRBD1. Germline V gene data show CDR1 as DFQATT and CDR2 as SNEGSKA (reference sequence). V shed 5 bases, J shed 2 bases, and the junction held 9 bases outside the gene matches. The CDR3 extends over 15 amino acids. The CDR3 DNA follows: TGCAGTGCTCCCCGGCCGGGACAGGTCACAGATACGCAGTATTTT. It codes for CSAPRPGQVTDTQYF.

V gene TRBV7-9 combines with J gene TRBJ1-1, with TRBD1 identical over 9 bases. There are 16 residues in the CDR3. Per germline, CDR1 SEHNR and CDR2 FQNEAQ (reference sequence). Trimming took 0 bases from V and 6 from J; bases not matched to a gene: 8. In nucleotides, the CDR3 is TGTGCCAGCAGCTTAGCGCACCGGGACAGGGACGCTGAAGCTTTCTTT. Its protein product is CASSLAHRDRDAEAFF.

CDR3 coding DNA: TGTGCCAGCAGTGCCGGTAGGAGGGAGCAGTTCTTC. It is translated as CASSAGRREQFF. This chain joins TRBV28 and TRBJ2-1; TRBD2 might be the D (5 bases). The germline CDR1 and CDR2 sequences are MDHEN and SYDVKM. Deletions cut 5 bases from V and 10 bases from J, with 12 bases between. CDR3 size: 12 residues.

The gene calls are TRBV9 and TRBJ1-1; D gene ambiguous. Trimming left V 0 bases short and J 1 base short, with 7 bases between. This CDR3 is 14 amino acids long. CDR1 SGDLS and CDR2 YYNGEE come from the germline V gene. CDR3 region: CASSVDARNTEAFF. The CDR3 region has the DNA TGTGCCAGCAGCGTAGACGCCCGGAACACTGAAGCTTTCTTT.

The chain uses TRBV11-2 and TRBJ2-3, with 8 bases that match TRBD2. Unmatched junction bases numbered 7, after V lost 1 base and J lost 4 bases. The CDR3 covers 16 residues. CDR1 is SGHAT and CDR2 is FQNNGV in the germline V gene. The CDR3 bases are TGTGCCAGCAGCTTAGGCTTAGCGGGAATCGCAGATACGCAGTATTTT. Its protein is CASSLGLAGIADTQYF. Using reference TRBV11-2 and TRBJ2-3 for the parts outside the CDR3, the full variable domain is EAGVAQSPRYKIIEKRQSVAFWCNPISGHATLYWYQQILGQGPKLLIQFQNNGVVDDSQLPKDRFSAERLKGVDSTLKIQPAKLEDSAVYLCASSLGLAGIADTQYFGPGTRLTVL.

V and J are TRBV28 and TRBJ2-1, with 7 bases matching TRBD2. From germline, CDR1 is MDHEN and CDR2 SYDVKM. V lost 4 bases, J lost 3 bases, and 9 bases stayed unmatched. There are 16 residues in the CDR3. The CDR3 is CASSSLAEGIYNEQFF. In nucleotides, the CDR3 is TGTGCCAGCAGTTCGCTAGCGGAGGGGATCTACAATGAGCAGTTCTTC.

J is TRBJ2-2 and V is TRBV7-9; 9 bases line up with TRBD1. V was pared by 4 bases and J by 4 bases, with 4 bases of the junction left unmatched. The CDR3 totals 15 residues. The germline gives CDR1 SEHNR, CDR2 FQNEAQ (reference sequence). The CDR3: CASSSGTGFTGELFF. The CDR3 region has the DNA TGTGCCAGCAGCTCCGGGACAGGGTTCACCGGGGAGCTGTTTTTT.

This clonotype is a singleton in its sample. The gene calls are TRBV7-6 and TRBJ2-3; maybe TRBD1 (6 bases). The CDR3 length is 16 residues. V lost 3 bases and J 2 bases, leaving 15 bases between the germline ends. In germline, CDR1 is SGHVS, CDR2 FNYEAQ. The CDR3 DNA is TGTGCCAGCAGCTTCTTCGGGGACAAGGACACAGATACGCAGTATTTT. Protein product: CASSFFGDKDTDTQYF.

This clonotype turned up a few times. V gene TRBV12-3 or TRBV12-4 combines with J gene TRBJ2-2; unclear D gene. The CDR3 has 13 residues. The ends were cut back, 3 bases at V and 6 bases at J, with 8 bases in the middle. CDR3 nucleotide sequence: TGTGCCAGCAGTTTGACCCGCCCCGGGGAGCTGTTTTTT. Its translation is CASSLTRPGELFF.

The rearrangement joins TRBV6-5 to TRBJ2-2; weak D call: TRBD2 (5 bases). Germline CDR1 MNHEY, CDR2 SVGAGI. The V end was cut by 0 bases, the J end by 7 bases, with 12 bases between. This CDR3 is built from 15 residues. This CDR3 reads CASSYSKRADGELFF. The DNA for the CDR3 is TGTGCCAGCAGTTACTCGAAGAGGGCGGACGGGGAGCTGTTTTTT.

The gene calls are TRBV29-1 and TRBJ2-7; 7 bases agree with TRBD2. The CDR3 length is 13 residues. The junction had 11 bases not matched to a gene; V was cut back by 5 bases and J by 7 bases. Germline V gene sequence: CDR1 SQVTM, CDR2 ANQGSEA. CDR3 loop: CSVSAGLSLEQYF. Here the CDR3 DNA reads TGCAGCGTTTCAGCGGGACTCTCCTTGGAGCAGTACTTC.

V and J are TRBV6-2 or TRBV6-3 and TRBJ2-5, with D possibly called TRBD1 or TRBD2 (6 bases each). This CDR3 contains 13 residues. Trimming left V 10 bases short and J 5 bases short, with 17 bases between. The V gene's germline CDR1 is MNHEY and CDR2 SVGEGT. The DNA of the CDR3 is TGTGCCACCAGAGGGGGGCCTCGCGAGACCCAGTACTTC. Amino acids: CATRGGPRETQYF.

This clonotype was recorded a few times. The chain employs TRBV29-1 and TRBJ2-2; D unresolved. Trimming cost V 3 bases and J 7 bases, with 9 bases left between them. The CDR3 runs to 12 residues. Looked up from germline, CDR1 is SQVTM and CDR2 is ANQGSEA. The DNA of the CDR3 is TGCAGCGTTGACCTTGAGGTCGGGGAGCTGTTTTTT. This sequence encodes CSVDLEVGELFF.